These 25 T cell receptor beta chains share one sample of origin, sequenced in a study of siplizumab effects on memory and regulatory T cells. Profiled with immunoSEQ multiplex PCR; TCRdb holds only in-frame clones, not every one. Altogether over 95,000 clones are present, 90% to 95% being singletons, with the ten largest covering over 0.15%. The sequencing input was non-Treg CD4+ T cells sorted from blood. All receptors derive from a human donor in good health.

A single count supports this clone. The CDR3 spells CASSRIGDSPLHF. Here the CDR3 DNA reads TGTGCCAGCAGTCGAATCGGGGATTCACCCCTCCACTTT. The V gene is TRBV7-9, the J gene TRBJ1-6, with no clear D. CDR1 and CDR2 from the germline V gene are SEHNR and FQNEAQ (reference sequence). The CDR3 covers 13 residues. Trimming shortened V by 6 bases and J by 8 bases, and 11 bases separated the two germline ends.

This sequence joins TRBV6-1 and TRBJ1-2; D possibly corresponds to TRBD1 (6 bases). Trimming took 9 bases from V and 6 from J, leaving 14 bases between them. The CDR3 is 12 residues long. Germline assignment: CDR1 MNHNS and CDR2 SASEGT. The CDR3 nucleotides are TGTGCCAGAGGGGGGTTTGGCCATGGCTACACCTTC. Protein sequence: CARGGFGHGYTF.

This chain uses TRBV5-1 with TRBJ2-3, with 9 positions matching TRBD2. The V gene end was trimmed by 6 bases and the J gene end by 1 base; junction bases not matched to a gene: 3. The V gene's germline CDR1 is SGHRS and CDR2 YFSETQ. The CDR3 length is 14 residues. The CDR3 sequence: CASTQRGGTDTQYF. CDR3 DNA: TGCGCCAGCACCCAGCGGGGGGGCACAGATACGCAGTATTTT.

This clone was seen more than once but under ten times. The genes are TRBV19 and TRBJ1-5, with 11 bases matching TRBD1. Germline CDR1 and CDR2: LNHDA and SQIVND (reference sequence). Trimming removed 8 bases from V and 6 bases from J; junction bases left unmatched: 6. This CDR3 contains 14 residues. The CDR3: CASLDRGLSQPQHF. CDR3 nucleotides: TGTGCCAGTTTGGACAGGGGGCTGAGTCAGCCCCAGCATTTT. The complete variable domain, with remaining parts taken from reference TRBV19 and TRBJ1-5, reads DGGITQSPKYLFRKEGQNVTLSCEQNLNHDAMYWYRQDPGQGLRLIYYSQIVNDFQKGDIAEGYSVSREKKESFPLTVTSAQKNPTAFYLCASLDRGLSQPQHFGDGTRLSIL.

J is TRBJ2-1 and V is TRBV25-1; tentatively, D is TRBD1 (5 bases). Germline V lookup: CDR1 MGHDK, CDR2 SYGVNS. The germline V and J ends were trimmed by 2 bases and 12 bases, with 26 bases remaining between them. The CDR3 is made up of 17 amino acids. The CDR3 protein is CASSEGQGFSVLARQFF. The DNA for the CDR3 is TGTGCCAGCAGTGAAGGTCAGGGATTCTCCGTCTTAGCTCGGCAGTTCTTC.

The chain links TRBV6-1 to TRBJ2-7, with TRBD1 identical over 11 bases. The trim removed 7 bases at V and 7 bases at J, leaving 12 bases unmatched. The length of the CDR3 is 15 residues. Germline lookup yields CDR1 MNHNS and CDR2 SASEGT. CDR3 DNA: TGTGCCAGCAACTGGAACGGACAGGGGGCAGAGGAGCAGTACTTC. Its translation: CASNWNGQGAEEQYF.

The rearrangement links TRBV9 to TRBJ1-2, with a possible D match to TRBD1 (6 bases). CDR3 length equals 15 residues. Germline-derived CDR1 and CDR2 are SGDLS and YYNGEE. Trimming removed 3 bases from V and 3 bases from J, with 15 bases in between. CDR3: CASSARRGTYYGYTF. In DNA, the CDR3 is TGTGCCAGCAGCGCCCGCAGGGGTACCTACTATGGCTACACCTTC. The complete variable domain, with remaining parts taken from reference TRBV9 and TRBJ1-2, reads DSGVTQTPKHLITATGQRVTLRCSPRSGDLSVYWYQQSLDQGLQFLIQYYNGEERAKGNILERFSAQQFPDLHSELNLSSLELGDSALYFCASSARRGTYYGYTFGSGTRLTVV.

The chain has TRBV30 and TRBJ2-1; tentatively, D is TRBD2 (5 bases). The ends were cut back, 4 bases at V and 0 bases at J, with 13 bases in the middle. The CDR3 is 15 amino acids. The germline V gene encodes CDR1 GTSNPN and CDR2 SVGIG (reference sequence). Here the CDR3 reads CAWITGNPSYNEQFF. The CDR3, as DNA: TGTGCCTGGATAACCGGGAACCCCTCCTACAATGAGCAGTTCTTC.

J is TRBJ2-3 and V is TRBV12-5; TRBD2 agrees at 16 bases. The V and J ends lost 5 bases and 5 bases, in that order; junction bases with no gene match: 10. Germline V gene lookup returns CDR1 LGHNT and CDR2 FRNRAP. This CDR3 region has 18 residues. CDR3 nucleotide sequence: TGTGCTAGTGGTCCAGGGACTAGCGGGGGGGCTTGGGGAGATACGCAGTATTTT. Translation: CASGPGTSGGAWGDTQYF.

The chain has TRBV4-1 and TRBJ2-7; D may be TRBD1 (6 bases). V lost 2 bases, J lost 1 base, and 33 bases lay in between. This CDR3 is 22 amino acids long. CDR1 and CDR2 (germline): MGHRA, YSYEKL. The CDR3 coding sequence is TGCGCCAGCAGCCAATACCCGCTTTCAAGGGGCAGGGGAGTAGGGTTGTCCTACGAGCAGTACTTC. Translated, it gives CASSQYPLSRGRGVGLSYEQYF.

V and J are TRBV2 and TRBJ1-5; D is uncertain. The germline V and J ends were trimmed by 7 bases and 0 bases, with 13 bases remaining between them. The CDR3 covers 15 residues. Germline V CDR1 and CDR2: SNHLY, FYNNEI. CDR3 residues: CASKRTRDSNQPQHF. The CDR3 nucleotides read TGTGCCAGCAAAAGAACACGTGATAGCAATCAGCCCCAGCATTTT.

This rearrangement joins TRBV18 to TRBJ2-3, with D perhaps matching TRBD1 (5 bases). Trimming pared 0 bases from V and 0 bases from J, leaving 10 bases between. This CDR3 has 16 residues. Germline V lookup: CDR1 KGHSH, CDR2 LQKENI. In DNA form, the CDR3 reads TGTGCCAGCTCACCACCCATGGGGCTAAGCACAGATACGCAGTATTTT. It yields the protein CASSPPMGLSTDTQYF.

The CDR3 region is CAISAPTSGSYEQYF. The CDR3 region has the DNA TGTGCCATCAGTGCCCCGACTAGCGGTTCCTACGAGCAGTACTTC. The V call is TRBV10-3, the J call TRBJ2-7; 9 nucleotides line up with TRBD2. This CDR3 contains 15 residues. The V gene end was trimmed by 4 bases and the J gene end by 1 base; junction bases not matched to a gene: 5. Germline V lookup: CDR1 ENHRY, CDR2 SYGVKD.

This sequence joins TRBV2 and TRBJ2-1; no clear D gene. Looked up from germline, CDR1 is SNHLY and CDR2 is FYNNEI. CDR3 length equals 14 residues. Trimming removed 6 bases from V and 7 bases from J, with 16 bases in between. The DNA of the CDR3 is TGTGCCAGCAGGGTGGCTGGTTCGCTTAATGAGCAGTTCTTC. Translating gives CASRVAGSLNEQFF.

The chain has TRBV2 and TRBJ2-1; 8 bases map to TRBD2. The germline CDR1 and CDR2 sequences are SNHLY and FYNNEI. CDR3 length: 14 residues. V was pared by 3 bases and J by 6 bases, with 4 bases of the junction left unmatched. In DNA, the CDR3 is TGTGCCAGCAGTGAGGAAGCGGGGGTCAATGAGCAGTTCTTC. It codes for CASSEEAGVNEQFF.

The chain employs TRBV4-1 and TRBJ2-5, with D uncertain. The CDR3 loop spans 13 amino acids. V gave up 1 base and J gave up 4 bases, with 7 bases separating them. Germline lookup yields CDR1 MGHRA and CDR2 YSYEKL. The CDR3 sequence: CASSQGAVETQYF. The CDR3 DNA reads TGCGCCAGCAGCCAAGGAGCAGTAGAGACCCAGTACTTC.

This chain joins TRBV5-6 and TRBJ1-2; TRBD1 aligns across 7 bases. The CDR3 length is 13 residues. From germline, CDR1 is SGHDT and CDR2 YYEEEE. The trim removed 3 bases at V and 7 bases at J, leaving 6 bases unmatched. In DNA form, the CDR3 reads TGTGCCAGCAGCTCCACAGGGGTTCGTGGCTACACCTTC. Its protein product is CASSSTGVRGYTF.

The V and J genes are TRBV10-1 and TRBJ2-7, with D perhaps being TRBD1 or TRBD2 (5 bases each). The V end was cut by 6 bases, the J end by 5 bases, with 20 bases between. Germline lookup yields CDR1 WNHNN and CDR2 SYGVQD (reference sequence). This CDR3 has 15 residues. DNA of the CDR3: TGCGCCAGCAGCAGAGTACCGGGACCTTCGGACGAGCAGTACTTC. Its translation: CASSRVPGPSDEQYF.

CDR3 nucleotides: TGTGCTAGTGGTGCCGGGCACTCTAGTTACAATGAGCAGTTCTTC. This sequence encodes CASGAGHSSYNEQFF. V and J are TRBV12-5 and TRBJ2-1; no clear D. Trimming removed 5 bases from V and 4 bases from J, with 15 bases in between. Germline V gene data show CDR1 as LGHNT and CDR2 as FRNRAP. CDR3 size: 15 residues.

The J gene is TRBJ2-4, the V gene TRBV30, with 14 bases lining up with TRBD2. V was pared by 4 bases and J by 4 bases, with 12 bases of the junction left unmatched. Germline V lookup: CDR1 GTSNPN, CDR2 SVGIG (reference sequence). CDR3 length: 18 amino acids. The CDR3 DNA is TGTGCCTGGAACCCAAGTAGGACTAGCGGGGGGATTAAAAACATTCAGTACTTC. Protein: CAWNPSRTSGGIKNIQYF.

This clone has only one observation. The V and J genes are TRBV7-9 and TRBJ1-1; TRBD1 matches at 8 bases. CDR1 and CDR2 from the germline V gene are SEHNR and FQNEAQ (reference sequence). The CDR3 has 15 amino acids. V dropped 0 bases and J dropped 5; count of bases not matched to a gene: 5. The CDR3 reads CASSLAVGQGTEAFF. The CDR3 region has the DNA TGTGCCAGCAGCTTAGCAGTTGGACAGGGAACTGAAGCTTTCTTT.

Comment on this clone: The same CDR3 can be traced to other DNA sequences in this sample. The chain combines TRBV6-1 with TRBJ1-5; D remains ambiguous. Per germline, CDR1 MNHNS and CDR2 SASEGT. The CDR3 is 13 amino acids. Trimming cost V 1 base and J 2 bases, with 3 bases left between them. CDR3 sequence: CASSEGGNQPQHF. CDR3 coding DNA: TGTGCCAGCAGTGAAGGGGGCAATCAGCCCCAGCATTTT.

The chain links TRBV19 to TRBJ2-6; maybe TRBD2 (5 bases). Looked up from germline, CDR1 is LNHDA and CDR2 is SQIVND (reference sequence). The CDR3 covers 16 residues. Trimming removed 0 bases at V and 0 bases at J, with 6 bases between. CDR3 bases: TGTGCCAGTAGTATAGACGGGAACTCTGGGGCCAACGTCCTGACTTTC. The encoded protein is CASSIDGNSGANVLTF.

The V gene is TRBV6-1, the J gene TRBJ1-5; possible D gene TRBD1, 5 bases. Trimming took off 7 bases at V and 4 bases at J, with 17 bases between the two ends. Germline lookup yields CDR1 MNHNS and CDR2 SASEGT. This CDR3 comprises 15 residues. This CDR3 reads CASKVWGAGNQPQHF. DNA for the CDR3: TGTGCCAGCAAAGTCTGGGGCGCGGGGAATCAGCCCCAGCATTTT.

The V gene is TRBV6-5, the J gene TRBJ2-3; TRBD2 aligns across 7 bases. The germline CDR1 and CDR2 sequences are MNHEY and SVGAGI. V shed 5 bases and J 0 bases; nucleotides not matched to a gene: 2. The CDR3 is made up of 14 amino acids. CDR3 nucleotide sequence: TGTGCCAGCAGTGGCGGGGGTAGCACAGATACGCAGTATTTT. Translated, it gives CASSGGGSTDTQYF.